This paragraph covers one T cell receptor beta chain sequence. The antigen is not known. These data originate in a study of cytomegalovirus exposure and HLA in healthy donors. Germline V CDR1 and CDR2: LGHNA, YSLEER. This CDR3 is 16 amino acids long. V was shortened by 1 base and J by 4 bases, with 13 bases between the two germline ends. Regarding the study as a whole: Three CMV-associated chains proved CMV antigen-specific in vitro. In a later analysis, HLA-C alleles had the fewest associated TCRs, DRB1 alleles the most.

The PCR used 60 Vbeta and 13 Jbeta primers. Assay: immunoSEQ multiplex PCR; the TCRdb copy retains only in-frame clones and omits some. This table has 160,000 or so clones, more than 70% appearing once. The chain recombines TRBV4-3 with TRBJ2-2; TRBD2 might be the D (6 bases). What was sequenced was PBMCs. This receptor was taken from a male donor in good health and CMV-seropositive. CDR3 protein: CASSQGGGRSTGELFF. DNA of the CDR3: TGCGCCAGCAGCCAAGGTGGAGGGAGAAGCACCGGGGAGCTGTTTTTT.